The clone carrying this T cell receptor (beta chain) was counted many times. Its target is unknown. This sample is part of a study of T-cell memory formation after mild COVID-19. With 6 bases clipped from V and 5 bases from J, the junction kept 16 bases outside the gene matches. This CDR3 is built from 15 residues. CDR1 is GTSNPN, CDR2 SVGIG, per germline (reference sequence). Broader study findings: Clones that shrank (day 15 to 85) were balanced CD4/CD8, whereas later expanders leaned CD4+.

5'RACE with constant-segment primers built TCRalpha and TCRbeta cDNA libraries with UMIs. One entry per CDR3 protein results from TCRdb running MiXCR on the 5' RACE reads. The sample contains more than 45,000 distinct CDR3 sequences, 9.3% of which appear only once. The chain is built from TRBV30 and TRBJ2-7; 7 bases are shared with TRBD1. The TCR comes from an adult woman who had mild COVID-19 (a few samples of this study predate the infection). Cell type and time point are not known. Material for sequencing was PBMCs or a T cell subset sorted from them (not recorded which). CDR3 coding DNA: TGTGCCTGCAAAGTTTTGGACAGGTTTGGCGACGAGCAGTACTTC. It yields the protein CACKVLDRFGDEQYF.